This T cell receptor (beta chain) was recorded in a study of blood T cell repertoires in COVID-19. Study at large: Acute and convalescent COVID-19 samples came from the United States, Italy and Spain. The cDNA or gDNA used as material had been derived from T cells, B-cell-depleted T cells, or PBMCs.

The authors' processing: Estimation of nucleated cell counts was performed using reference gene primer amplification. Clones were read by immunoSEQ multiplex PCR, and TCRdb kept only the in-frame ones, dropping some. V, J and clone size are taken as reported in that table, and D and trimming were inferred from the DNA itself. This table holds just over 90,000 clones, about 77% found once. The CDR3 is 14 residues long. V was trimmed by 8 bases and J by 3 bases, leaving 13 bases between them. Germline CDR1 is SGHTA and CDR2 is FQGTGA. V and J are TRBV7-3 and TRBJ2-2; the D gene is possibly TRBD1 (6 bases). Sequencing was performed on peripheral blood. The source is a human donor in a cohort sampled during active COVID-19. The CDR3 DNA reads TGTGCCAGCGGCAGGGGTTCGGACACCGGGGAGCTGTTTTTT. It codes for CASGRGSDTGELFF.